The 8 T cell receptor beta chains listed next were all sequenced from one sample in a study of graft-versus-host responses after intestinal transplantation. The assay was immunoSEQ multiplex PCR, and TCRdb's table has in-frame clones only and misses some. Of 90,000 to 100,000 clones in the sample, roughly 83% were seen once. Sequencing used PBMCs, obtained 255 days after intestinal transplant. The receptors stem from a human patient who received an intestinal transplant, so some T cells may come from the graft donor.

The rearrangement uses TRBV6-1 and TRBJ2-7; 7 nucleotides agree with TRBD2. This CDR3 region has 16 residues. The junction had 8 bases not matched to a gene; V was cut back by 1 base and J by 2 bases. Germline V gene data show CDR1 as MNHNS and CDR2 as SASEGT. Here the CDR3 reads CASSEEEGLGTYEQYF. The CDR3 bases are TGTGCCAGCAGTGAAGAGGAAGGACTAGGAACCTACGAGCAGTACTTC.

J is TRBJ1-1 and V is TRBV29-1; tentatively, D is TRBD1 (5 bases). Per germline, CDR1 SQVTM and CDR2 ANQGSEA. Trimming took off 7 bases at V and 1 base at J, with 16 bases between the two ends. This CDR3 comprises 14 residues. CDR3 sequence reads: CSAQRGGENTEAFF. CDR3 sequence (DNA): TGCAGCGCACAAAGGGGCGGTGAGAACACTGAAGCTTTCTTT.

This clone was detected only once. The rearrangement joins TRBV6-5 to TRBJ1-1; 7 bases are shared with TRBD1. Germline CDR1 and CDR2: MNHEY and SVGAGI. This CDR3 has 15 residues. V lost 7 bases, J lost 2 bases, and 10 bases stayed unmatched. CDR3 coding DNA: TGTGCCAGCACCCAAACCGGGACAGCTAACACTGAAGCTTTCTTT. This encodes CASTQTGTANTEAFF.

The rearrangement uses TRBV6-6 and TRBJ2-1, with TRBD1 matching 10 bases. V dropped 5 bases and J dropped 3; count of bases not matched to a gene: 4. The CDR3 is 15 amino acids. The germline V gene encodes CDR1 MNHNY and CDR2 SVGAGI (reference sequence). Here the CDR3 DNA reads TGTGCCAGCAGTCCCGGGACAGGGGACTACAATGAGCAGTTCTTC. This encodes CASSPGTGDYNEQFF.

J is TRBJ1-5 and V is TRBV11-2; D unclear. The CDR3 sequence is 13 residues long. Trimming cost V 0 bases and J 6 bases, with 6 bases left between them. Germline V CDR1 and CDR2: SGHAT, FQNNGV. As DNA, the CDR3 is TGTGCCAGCAGCTTAGATCGAGCTCAGCCCCAGCATTTT. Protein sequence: CASSLDRAQPQHF.

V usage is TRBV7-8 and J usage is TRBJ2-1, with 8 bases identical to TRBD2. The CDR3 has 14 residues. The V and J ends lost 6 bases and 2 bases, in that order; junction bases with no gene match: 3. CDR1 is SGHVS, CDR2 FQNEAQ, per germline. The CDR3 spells CASSAGGAYNEQFF. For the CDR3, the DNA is TGTGCCAGCAGTGCGGGGGGCGCCTACAATGAGCAGTTCTTC.

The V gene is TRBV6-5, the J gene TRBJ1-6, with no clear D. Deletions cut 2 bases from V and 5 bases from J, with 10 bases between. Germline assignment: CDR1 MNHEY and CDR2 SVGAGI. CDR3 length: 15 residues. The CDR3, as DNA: TGTGCCAGCAGTTACGGGCAGCTGAATAATTCACCCCTCCACTTT. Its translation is CASSYGQLNNSPLHF.

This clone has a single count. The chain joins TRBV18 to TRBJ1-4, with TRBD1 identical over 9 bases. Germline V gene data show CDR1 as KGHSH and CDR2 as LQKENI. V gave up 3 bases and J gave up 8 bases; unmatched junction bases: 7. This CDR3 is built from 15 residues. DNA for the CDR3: TGTGCCAGCTCACCTCCAAACAGGGGGCGCGAAAAACTGTTTTTT. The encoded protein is CASSPPNRGREKLFF. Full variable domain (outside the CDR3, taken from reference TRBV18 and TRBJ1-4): NAGVMQNPRHLVRRRGQEARLRCSPMKGHSHVYWYRQLPEEGLKFMVYLQKENIIDESGMPKERFSAEFPKEGPSILRIQQVVRGDSAAYFCASSPPNRGREKLFFGSGTQLSVL.